This T cell receptor beta chain was obtained from a study of OX40 agonist ivuxolimab in advanced cancers. Per germline, CDR1 DFQATT and CDR2 SNEGSKA (reference sequence). This CDR3 contains 11 residues. Trimming stripped 2 bases from V and 6 bases from J, with 8 bases between. The assay was immunoSEQ multiplex PCR, and TCRdb's table has in-frame clones only and misses some. The table shows about 17,000 clones, with 80% to 90% occurring only once. The receptor comes from an adult with an advanced solid tumor such as melanoma, head and neck, liver or kidney cancer. Sequenced material: CD4+ or CD8+ T cells sorted from blood, taken in a trial of the OX40 agonist ivuxolimab. This chain connects TRBV20-1 to TRBJ2-7, with a weak D call TRBD1 (5 bases). CDR3 DNA sequence: TGCAGTGCTAGAATAGGGGCCGAGCAGTACTTC. Its protein is CSARIGAEQYF.